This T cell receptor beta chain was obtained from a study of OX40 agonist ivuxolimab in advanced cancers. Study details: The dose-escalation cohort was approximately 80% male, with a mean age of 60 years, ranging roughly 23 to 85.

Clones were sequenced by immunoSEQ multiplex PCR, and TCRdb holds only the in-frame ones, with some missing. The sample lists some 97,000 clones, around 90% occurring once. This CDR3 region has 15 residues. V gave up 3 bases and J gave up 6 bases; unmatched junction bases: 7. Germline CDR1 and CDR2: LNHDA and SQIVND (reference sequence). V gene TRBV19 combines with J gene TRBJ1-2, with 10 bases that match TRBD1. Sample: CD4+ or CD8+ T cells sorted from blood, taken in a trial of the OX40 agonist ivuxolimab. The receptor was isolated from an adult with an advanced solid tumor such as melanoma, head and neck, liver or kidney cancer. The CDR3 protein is CASSIGTGAVDGYTF. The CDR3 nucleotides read TGTGCCAGTAGTATCGGGACAGGGGCTGTGGATGGCTACACCTTC.